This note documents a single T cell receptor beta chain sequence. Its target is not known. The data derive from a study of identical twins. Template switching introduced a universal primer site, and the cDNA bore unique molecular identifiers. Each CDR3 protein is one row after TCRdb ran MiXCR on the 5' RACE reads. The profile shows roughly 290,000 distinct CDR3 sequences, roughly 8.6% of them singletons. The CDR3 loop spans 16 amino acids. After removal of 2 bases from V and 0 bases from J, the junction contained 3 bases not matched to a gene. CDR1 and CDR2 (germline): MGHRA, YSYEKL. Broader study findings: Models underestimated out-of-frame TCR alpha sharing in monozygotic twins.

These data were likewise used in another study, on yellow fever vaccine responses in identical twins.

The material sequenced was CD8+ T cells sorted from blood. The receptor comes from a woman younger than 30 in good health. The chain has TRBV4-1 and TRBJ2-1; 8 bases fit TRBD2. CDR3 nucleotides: TGCGCCAGCAGCCAAAGGGGGACTAGCTCCTACAATGAGCAGTTCTTC. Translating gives CASSQRGTSSYNEQFF.